The 17 T cell receptor beta chains below come from one sample, sequenced in a study of shared clonotypes between healthy human individuals (dated by TCRdb to the early 2020s). Library preparation used the immunoSEQ multiplex PCR assay. The clones in this table, taken by TCRdb from immuneACCESS, are in-frame only. Not every clone is retained; where verified, under half of the shortfall comes from an unresolved V gene, and the cause of the rest is unknown. The sample yields 550,000 to 850,000 clones; around 67% were counted once. Together, the top ten hold approximately 1.6% of the sample. Material for sequencing was memory CD4+ T cells sorted from blood. The cell subset or site label corresponds to: CD45RA-negative fraction. These TCRs come from a woman aged 25 to 39 in good health.

This clone appeared a few times. The CDR3 region has the DNA TGTGCCAGTAGTCTACGACTAGCGGGGGACCAAGAGACCCAGTACTTC. Translation: CASSLRLAGDQETQYF. The chain uses TRBV19 and TRBJ2-5, with TRBD2 identical over 12 bases. Germline lookup yields CDR1 LNHDA and CDR2 SQIVND (reference sequence). CDR3 length: 16 amino acids. After removal of 5 bases from V and 0 bases from J, the junction contained 4 bases not matched to a gene.

In its sample, this clone was seen once. The CDR3 reads CASSYSSSYEQYF. The CDR3 DNA reads TGTGCCAGCAGTTACTCGTCCAGCTACGAGCAGTACTTC. This chain uses TRBV6-6 with TRBJ2-7; D remains unclear. The ends were cut back, 0 bases at V and 3 bases at J, with 6 bases in the middle. This CDR3 has 13 residues. Germline loops: CDR1 MNHNY, CDR2 SVGAGI (reference sequence).

The CDR3 sequence: CASSARGGHSGNTIYF. CDR3 nucleotide sequence: TGTGCCAGCAGCGCCCGGGGGGGCCACTCTGGAAACACCATATATTTT. The chain joins TRBV7-9 to TRBJ1-3, with a weak D call TRBD1 (6 bases). Trimming left V 5 bases short and J 0 bases short, with 14 bases between. This CDR3 contains 16 residues. The germline gives CDR1 SEHNR, CDR2 FQNEAQ (reference sequence).

Note on this clone: Other DNA sequences from this sample encode an identical CDR3 as well. The chain couples TRBV12-5 to TRBJ1-1; TRBD1 matches 8 bases. V dropped 6 bases and J dropped 4; count of bases not matched to a gene: 4. The CDR3 is 13 residues long. Germline values: CDR1 LGHNT, CDR2 FRNRAP. CDR3 nucleotides: TGTGCTAGTGGCCTAACAGGGGGCACTGAAGCTTTCTTT. It is translated as CASGLTGGTEAFF.

The chain recombines TRBV6-5 with TRBJ1-2, with TRBD1 matching over 11 bases. Per germline, CDR1 MNHEY and CDR2 SVGAGI. After removal of 6 bases from V and 8 bases from J, the junction contained 8 bases not matched to a gene. The CDR3 contains 14 residues. CDR3 DNA sequence: TGTGCCAGCAGCCGGGACAGGGGGTTGAGAGGCTACACCTTC. Encoded protein: CASSRDRGLRGYTF.

CDR3 in DNA: TGTGCCTGGAGTGTACGAGGGGACGGGGCCACAGATACGCAGTATTTT. Protein sequence: CAWSVRGDGATDTQYF. The chain joins TRBV30 to TRBJ2-3; D may correspond to TRBD1 or TRBD2 (5 bases each). The CDR3 is made up of 16 amino acids. Germline V gene data show CDR1 as GTSNPN and CDR2 as SVGIG (reference sequence). The V end lost 0 bases, the J end lost 2 bases, and 15 bases lay between the germline ends.

This clone has more than one count but fewer than ten. The V gene is TRBV6-5, the J gene TRBJ1-4, with no clear D. Trimming pared 6 bases from V and 5 bases from J, leaving 7 bases between. The length of the CDR3 is 12 residues. The V gene's germline CDR1 is MNHEY and CDR2 SVGAGI. CDR3 sequence: CASRHRNEKLFF. The CDR3 DNA sequence: TGTGCCAGCAGGCACCGAAATGAAAAACTGTTTTTT.

The J gene is TRBJ2-1, the V gene TRBV2; D is possibly TRBD2 (5 bases). Germline V CDR1 and CDR2: SNHLY, FYNNEI. This CDR3 comprises 15 residues. V lost 8 bases and J lost 0, with 14 bases in between. The CDR3 sequence: CASGPDFSSYNEQFF. The CDR3 DNA follows: TGTGCCAGCGGCCCGGACTTTAGCTCCTACAATGAGCAGTTCTTC.

The chain links TRBV6-5 to TRBJ2-2; D not certain. Per the germline V gene, CDR1 is MNHEY and CDR2 is SVGAGI. Trimming removed 0 bases at V and 1 base at J, with 6 bases between. The CDR3 sequence is 15 residues long. CDR3 DNA: TGTGCCAGCAGTTACTCGACCGGGAACACCGGGGAGCTGTTTTTT. Residues: CASSYSTGNTGELFF.

The chain employs TRBV6-6 and TRBJ2-7; D may be TRBD2 (5 bases). The CDR3 is 14 amino acids. Trimming stripped 2 bases from V and 2 bases from J, with 10 bases between. The germline V gene has CDR1 MNHNY and CDR2 SVGAGI (reference sequence). CDR3 in DNA: TGTGCCAGCAGTTACCATTTGGAGGCCTACGAGCAGTACTTC. Encoded protein: CASSYHLEAYEQYF.

This chain joins TRBV5-1 and TRBJ2-1; D is unclear. The germline V gene has CDR1 SGHRS and CDR2 YFSETQ. Trimming shortened V by 1 base and J by 5 bases, and 16 bases separated the two germline ends. This CDR3 is built from 16 residues. DNA of the CDR3: TGCGCCAGCAGCTTGAGAGGCGGAAAAGAAGACAATGAGCAGTTCTTC. Amino acid sequence: CASSLRGGKEDNEQFF.

V gene TRBV28 combines with J gene TRBJ2-1; D not certain. Germline V lookup: CDR1 MDHEN, CDR2 SYDVKM. V was shortened by 6 bases and J by 7 bases, with 16 bases between the two germline ends. The CDR3 consists of 14 residues. The chain's CDR3 is CASRSELYGNEQFF. CDR3 nucleotide sequence: TGTGCCAGCAGATCCGAATTATACGGTAATGAGCAGTTCTTC.

This clone appeared once. This rearrangement joins TRBV5-1 to TRBJ1-5, with D hard to call. Trimming took off 0 bases at V and 9 bases at J, with 10 bases between the two ends. Germline lookup yields CDR1 SGHRS and CDR2 YFSETQ. This CDR3 region has 13 residues. The CDR3 DNA reads as TGCGCCAGCAGCTTGGTTGGTTCTTTGCCCCAGCATTTT. It is translated as CASSLVGSLPQHF.

This chain joins TRBV7-9 and TRBJ2-2, with D tentatively TRBD1 (5 bases). Germline V gene data show CDR1 as SEHNR and CDR2 as FQNEAQ (reference sequence). The V and J ends lost 4 bases and 3 bases respectively, with 9 bases between them. This CDR3 is 14 amino acids long. This CDR3 reads CASSSGLDTGELFF. The CDR3 region has the DNA TGTGCCAGCAGCTCAGGGTTAGACACCGGGGAGCTGTTTTTT.

This clone has only a few counts. V usage is TRBV4-1 and J usage is TRBJ2-1; 9 bases agree with TRBD1. The CDR3 is 14 residues long. J gave up 8 bases and V 5 bases, and 7 bases lay outside the gene matches. CDR1 and CDR2 from the germline V gene are MGHRA and YSYEKL. CDR3 DNA sequence: TGCGCCAGCAGCTCATGGGACAGGGAAGATGAGCAGTTCTTC. This encodes CASSSWDREDEQFF.

The V and J genes are TRBV6-1 and TRBJ2-5, with D tentatively TRBD1 or TRBD2 (5 bases each). Germline V gene lookup returns CDR1 MNHNS and CDR2 SASEGT. The CDR3 sequence is 15 residues long. V lost 3 bases and J 5 bases, leaving 16 bases between the germline ends. DNA for the CDR3: TGTGCCAGCAGTGAGGATCAGGGTCCGGGGGAGACCCAGTACTTC. Amino acid sequence: CASSEDQGPGETQYF.

The chain uses TRBV13 and TRBJ2-3; D might be TRBD2 (5 bases). V was clipped by 5 bases and J by 0 bases, with 12 bases between them. CDR1 PRHDT and CDR2 FYEKMQ come from the germline V gene (reference sequence). The CDR3 loop spans 15 amino acids. CDR3 loop: CASSQRRWSTDTQYF. The CDR3 nucleotides read TGTGCCAGCAGCCAGAGGAGGTGGAGCACAGATACGCAGTATTTT.